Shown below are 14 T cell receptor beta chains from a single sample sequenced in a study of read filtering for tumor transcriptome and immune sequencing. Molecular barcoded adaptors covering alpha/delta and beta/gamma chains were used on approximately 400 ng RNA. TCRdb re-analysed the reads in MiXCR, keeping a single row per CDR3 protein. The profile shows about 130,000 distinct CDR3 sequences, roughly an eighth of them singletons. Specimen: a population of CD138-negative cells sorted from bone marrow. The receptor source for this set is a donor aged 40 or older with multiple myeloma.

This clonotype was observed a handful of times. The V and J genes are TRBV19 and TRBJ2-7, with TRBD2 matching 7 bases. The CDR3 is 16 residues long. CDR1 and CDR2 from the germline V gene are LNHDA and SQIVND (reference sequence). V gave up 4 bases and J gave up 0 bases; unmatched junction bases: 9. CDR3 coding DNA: TGTGCCAGTAGTAGAGGGAGACTAGCAGGCTCCTACGAGCAGTACTTC. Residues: CASSRGRLAGSYEQYF. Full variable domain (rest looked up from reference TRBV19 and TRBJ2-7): DGGITQSPKYLFRKEGQNVTLSCEQNLNHDAMYWYRQDPGQGLRLIYYSQIVNDFQKGDIAEGYSVSREKKESFPLTVTSAQKNPTAFYLCASSRGRLAGSYEQYFGPGTRLTVT.

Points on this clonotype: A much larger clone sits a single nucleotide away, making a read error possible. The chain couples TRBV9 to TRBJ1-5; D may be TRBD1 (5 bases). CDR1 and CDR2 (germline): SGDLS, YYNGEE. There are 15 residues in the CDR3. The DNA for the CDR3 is TGTGCCAGCAACGTAATCAGGGTGAATTCTCAGCCCCAGCATTTT. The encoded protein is CASNVIRVNSQPQHF.

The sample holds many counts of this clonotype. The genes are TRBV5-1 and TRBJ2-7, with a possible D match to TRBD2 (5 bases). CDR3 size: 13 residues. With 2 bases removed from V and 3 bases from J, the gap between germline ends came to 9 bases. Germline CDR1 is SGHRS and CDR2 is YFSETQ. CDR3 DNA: TGCGCCAGCAGCTTAGCGGCCTACTACGAGCAGTACTTC. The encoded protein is CASSLAAYYEQYF.

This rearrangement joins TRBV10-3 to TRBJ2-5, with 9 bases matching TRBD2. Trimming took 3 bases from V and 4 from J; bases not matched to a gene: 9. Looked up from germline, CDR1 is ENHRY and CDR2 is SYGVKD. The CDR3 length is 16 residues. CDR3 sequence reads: CAISDSGTSSGETQYF. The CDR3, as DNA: TGTGCCATCAGTGATAGTGGGACTAGCAGCGGAGAGACCCAGTACTTC.

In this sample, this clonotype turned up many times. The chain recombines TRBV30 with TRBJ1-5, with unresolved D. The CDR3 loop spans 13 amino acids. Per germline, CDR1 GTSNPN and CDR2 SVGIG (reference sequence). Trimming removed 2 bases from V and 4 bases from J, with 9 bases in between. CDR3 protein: CAWSPRENQPQHF. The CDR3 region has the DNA TGTGCCTGGAGTCCAAGGGAAAATCAGCCCCAGCATTTT.

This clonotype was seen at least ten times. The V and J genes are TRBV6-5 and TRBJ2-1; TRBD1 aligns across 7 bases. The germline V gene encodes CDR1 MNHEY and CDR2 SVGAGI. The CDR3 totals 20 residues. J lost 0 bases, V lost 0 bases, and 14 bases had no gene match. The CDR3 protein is CASSYSPPSYRGNSYNEQFF. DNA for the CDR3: TGTGCCAGCAGTTACTCCCCGCCATCATACAGGGGAAACTCCTACAATGAGCAGTTCTTC.

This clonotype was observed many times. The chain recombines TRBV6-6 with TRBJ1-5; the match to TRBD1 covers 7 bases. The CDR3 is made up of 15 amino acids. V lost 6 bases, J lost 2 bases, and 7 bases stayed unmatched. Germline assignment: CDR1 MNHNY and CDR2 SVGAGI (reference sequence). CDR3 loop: CASRLQGTGNQPQHF. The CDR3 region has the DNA TGTGCCAGCAGGCTACAGGGGACCGGCAATCAGCCCCAGCATTTT.

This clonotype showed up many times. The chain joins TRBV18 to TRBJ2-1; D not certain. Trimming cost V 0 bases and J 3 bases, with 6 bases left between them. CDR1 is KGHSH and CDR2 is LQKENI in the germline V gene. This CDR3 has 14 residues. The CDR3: CASSPPPLYNEQFF. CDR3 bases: TGTGCCAGCTCACCACCGCCCCTCTACAATGAGCAGTTCTTC. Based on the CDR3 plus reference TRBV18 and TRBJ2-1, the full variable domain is NAGVMQNPRHLVRRRGQEARLRCSPMKGHSHVYWYRQLPEEGLKFMVYLQKENIIDESGMPKERFSAEFPKEGPSILRIQQVVRGDSAAYFCASSPPPLYNEQFFGPGTRLTVL.

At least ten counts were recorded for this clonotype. The DNA of the CDR3 is TGTGCCAGTAGTAAGGCAGGGGGACCGGGGAAGCGTGGCTACACCTTC. Protein sequence: CASSKAGGPGKRGYTF. The chain is built from TRBV19 and TRBJ1-2, with 7 bases lining up with TRBD1. The germline CDR1 and CDR2 sequences are LNHDA and SQIVND (reference sequence). V gave up 4 bases and J gave up 7 bases; unmatched junction bases: 15. The CDR3 consists of 16 residues.

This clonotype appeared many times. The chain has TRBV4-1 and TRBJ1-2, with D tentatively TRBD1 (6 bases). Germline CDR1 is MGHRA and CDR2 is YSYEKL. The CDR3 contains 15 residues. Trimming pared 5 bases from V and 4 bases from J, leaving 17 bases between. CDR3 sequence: CASSIKGGFGYGYTF. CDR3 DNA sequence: TGCGCCAGCAGCATTAAGGGGGGCTTCGGCTATGGCTACACCTTC.

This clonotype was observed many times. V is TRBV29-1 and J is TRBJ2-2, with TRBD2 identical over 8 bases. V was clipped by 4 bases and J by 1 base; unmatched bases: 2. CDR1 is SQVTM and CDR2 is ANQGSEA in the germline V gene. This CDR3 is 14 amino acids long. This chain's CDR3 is CSVAAGGNTGELFF. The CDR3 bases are TGCAGCGTTGCCGCGGGAGGGAACACCGGGGAGCTGTTTTTT.

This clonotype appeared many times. As DNA, the CDR3 is TGTGCCAGCAGCTTCTCGCCAGGGATTACAGATACGCAGTATTTT. Translating it yields CASSFSPGITDTQYF. V gene TRBV7-2 combines with J gene TRBJ2-3; the D gene is possibly TRBD1 (5 bases). Germline-derived CDR1 and CDR2 are SGHTA and FQGNSA. The V and J ends lost 3 bases and 3 bases respectively, with 13 bases between them. The CDR3 totals 15 residues. The entire variable domain, with the rest obtained from reference TRBV7-2 and TRBJ2-3, is as follows: GAGVSQSPSNKVTEKGKDVELRCDPISGHTALYWYRQSLGQGLEFLIYFQGNSAPDKSGLPSDRFSAERTGGSVSTLTIQRTQQEDSAVYLCASSFSPGITDTQYFGPGTRLTVL.

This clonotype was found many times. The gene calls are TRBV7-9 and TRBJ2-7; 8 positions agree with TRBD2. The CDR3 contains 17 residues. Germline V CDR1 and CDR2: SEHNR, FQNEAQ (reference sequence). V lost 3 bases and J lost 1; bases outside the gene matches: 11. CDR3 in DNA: TGTGCCAGCAGCTTCAGTCCTTCGACTAGCGCGTCCTACGAGCAGTACTTC. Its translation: CASSFSPSTSASYEQYF.

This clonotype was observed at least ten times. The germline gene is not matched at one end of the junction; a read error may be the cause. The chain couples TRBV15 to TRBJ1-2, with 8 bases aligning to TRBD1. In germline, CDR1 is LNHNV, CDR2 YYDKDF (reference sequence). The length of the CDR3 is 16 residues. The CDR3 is CATSRVGQGVNYGYTF. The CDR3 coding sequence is TGTGCCACCAGCAGAGTTGGACAGGGCGTTAACTATGGTTACACCTTC. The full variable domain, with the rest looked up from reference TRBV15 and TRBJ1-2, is DAMVIQNPRYQVTQFGKPVTLSCSQTLNHNVMYWYQQKSSQAPKLLFHYYDKDFNNEADTPDNFQSRRPNTSFCFLDIRSPGLGDTAMYLCATSRVGQGVNYGYTFGSGTRLTVV.